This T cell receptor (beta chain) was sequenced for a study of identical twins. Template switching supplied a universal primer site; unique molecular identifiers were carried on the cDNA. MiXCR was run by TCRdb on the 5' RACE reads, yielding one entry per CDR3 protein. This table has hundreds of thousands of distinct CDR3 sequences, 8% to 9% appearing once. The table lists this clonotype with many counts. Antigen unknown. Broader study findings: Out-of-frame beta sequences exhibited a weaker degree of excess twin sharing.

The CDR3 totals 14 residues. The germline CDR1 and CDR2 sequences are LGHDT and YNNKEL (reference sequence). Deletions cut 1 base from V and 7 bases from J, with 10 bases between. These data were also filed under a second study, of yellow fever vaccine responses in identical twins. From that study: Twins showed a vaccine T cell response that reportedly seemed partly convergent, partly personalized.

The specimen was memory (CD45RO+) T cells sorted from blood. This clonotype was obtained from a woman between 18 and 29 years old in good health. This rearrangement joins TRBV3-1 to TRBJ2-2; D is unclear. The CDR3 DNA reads TGTGCCAGCAGCCAAGCTCAAAATAACGGGGAGCTGTTTTTT. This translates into CASSQAQNNGELFF.